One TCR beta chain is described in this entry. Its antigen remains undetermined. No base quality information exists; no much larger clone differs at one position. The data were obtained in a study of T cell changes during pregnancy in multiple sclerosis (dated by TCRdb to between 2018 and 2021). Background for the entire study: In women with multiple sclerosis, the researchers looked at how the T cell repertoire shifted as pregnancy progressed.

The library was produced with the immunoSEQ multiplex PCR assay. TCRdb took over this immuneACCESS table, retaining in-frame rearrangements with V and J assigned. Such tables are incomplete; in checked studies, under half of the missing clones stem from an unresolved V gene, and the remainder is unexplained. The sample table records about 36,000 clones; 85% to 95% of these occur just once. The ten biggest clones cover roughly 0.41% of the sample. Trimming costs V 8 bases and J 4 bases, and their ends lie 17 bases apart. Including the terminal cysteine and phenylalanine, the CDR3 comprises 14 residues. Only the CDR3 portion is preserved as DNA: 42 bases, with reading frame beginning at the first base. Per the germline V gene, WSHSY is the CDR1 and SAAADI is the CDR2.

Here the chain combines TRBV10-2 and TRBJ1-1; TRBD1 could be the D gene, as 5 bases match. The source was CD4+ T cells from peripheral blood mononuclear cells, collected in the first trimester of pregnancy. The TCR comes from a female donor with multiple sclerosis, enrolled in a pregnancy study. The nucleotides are TGCGCCAGCTCATCCGGCAGGGAGGTCACTGAAGCTTTCTTT. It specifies CASSSGREVTEAFF.